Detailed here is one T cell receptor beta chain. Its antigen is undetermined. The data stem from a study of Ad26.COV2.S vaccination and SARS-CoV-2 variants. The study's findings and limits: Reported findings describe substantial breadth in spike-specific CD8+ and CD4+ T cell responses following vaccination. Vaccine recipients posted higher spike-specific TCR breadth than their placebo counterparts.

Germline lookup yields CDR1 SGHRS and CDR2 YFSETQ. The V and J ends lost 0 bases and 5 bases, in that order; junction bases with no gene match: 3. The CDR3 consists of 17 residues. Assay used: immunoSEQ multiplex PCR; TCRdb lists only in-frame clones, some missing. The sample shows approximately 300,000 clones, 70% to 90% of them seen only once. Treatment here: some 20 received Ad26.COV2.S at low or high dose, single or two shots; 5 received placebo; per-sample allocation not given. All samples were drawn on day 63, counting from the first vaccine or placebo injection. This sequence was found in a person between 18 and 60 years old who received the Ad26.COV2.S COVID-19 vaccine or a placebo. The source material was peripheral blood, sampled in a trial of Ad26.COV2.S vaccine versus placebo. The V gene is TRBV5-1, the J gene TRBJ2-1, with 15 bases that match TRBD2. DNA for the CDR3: TGCGCCAGCAGCTTGGCGGGGACTAGCGGGGGGAACAATGAGCAGTTCTTC. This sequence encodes CASSLAGTSGGNNEQFF.